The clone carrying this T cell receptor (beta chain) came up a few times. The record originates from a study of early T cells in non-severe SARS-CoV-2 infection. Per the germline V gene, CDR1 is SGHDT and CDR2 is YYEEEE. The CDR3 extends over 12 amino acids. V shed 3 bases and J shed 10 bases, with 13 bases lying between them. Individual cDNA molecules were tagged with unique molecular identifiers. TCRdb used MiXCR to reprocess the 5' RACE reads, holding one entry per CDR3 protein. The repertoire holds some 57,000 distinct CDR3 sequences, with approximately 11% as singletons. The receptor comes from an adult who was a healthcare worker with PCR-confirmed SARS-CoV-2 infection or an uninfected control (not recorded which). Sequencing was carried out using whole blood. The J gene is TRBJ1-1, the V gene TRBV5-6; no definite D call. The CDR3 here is CASSSFGRGAFF. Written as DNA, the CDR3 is TGTGCCAGCAGCTCGTTCGGCCGGGGAGCTTTCTTT.